Presented here are 30 T cell receptor beta chains from one specimen sequenced in a study of shared clonotypes between healthy human individuals. Assay: immunoSEQ multiplex PCR; the TCRdb copy retains only in-frame clones and omits some. This table holds about 2.1 million clones, roughly 91% found once. Positive CCR7 selection of CD45RO-negative cells yielded the naive CD8 cells, and terminally differentiated effector memory CD45RA+ cells were excluded. Input material: naive CD8+ T cells from PBMCs. These receptors all stem from a man between 18 and 29 years old in good health. Some clones in this sample may be carry-over from other donors' samples.

This chain uses TRBV19 with TRBJ2-7, with 10 positions matching TRBD1. V shed 6 bases, J shed 2 bases, and the junction held 7 bases outside the gene matches. Germline values: CDR1 LNHDA, CDR2 SQIVND (reference sequence). The CDR3 contains 15 residues. DNA for the CDR3: TGTGCCAGTAGCATGGGACAGGGGTCTGCCTACGAGCAGTACTTC. Protein: CASSMGQGSAYEQYF. Full variable domain (missing parts from reference TRBV19 and TRBJ2-7): DGGITQSPKYLFRKEGQNVTLSCEQNLNHDAMYWYRQDPGQGLRLIYYSQIVNDFQKGDIAEGYSVSREKKESFPLTVTSAQKNPTAFYLCASSMGQGSAYEQYFGPGTRLTVT.

The CDR3 region has the DNA TGTGCCAGCAGCCATACCCGGACAGGGAGGACTGAAGCTTTCTTT. Protein sequence: CASSHTRTGRTEAFF. J is TRBJ1-1 and V is TRBV7-6; 8 bases align to TRBD1. This CDR3 has 15 residues. From germline, CDR1 is SGHVS and CDR2 FNYEAQ. V lost 5 bases to trimming and J lost 5 bases; unmatched junction nucleotides: 10.

This chain joins TRBV12-5 and TRBJ2-3; TRBD1 aligns across 7 bases. Per the germline V gene, CDR1 is LGHNT and CDR2 is FRNRAP. V lost 0 bases, J lost 0 bases, and 6 bases stayed unmatched. There are 17 residues in the CDR3. The CDR3 is CASGLVITGASTDTQYF. The CDR3 nucleotides read TGTGCTAGTGGTTTGGTAATAACAGGGGCTAGCACAGATACGCAGTATTTT.

The gene calls are TRBV7-9 and TRBJ2-1; 10 nucleotides line up with TRBD1. V trimming: 6 bases; J trimming: 7 bases; junction bases outside the gene matches: 6. Germline CDR1 and CDR2: SEHNR and FQNEAQ (reference sequence). CDR3 length: 14 residues. CDR3: CASRWPGQGNEQFF. CDR3 nucleotides: TGTGCCAGCAGATGGCCGGGACAGGGGAATGAGCAGTTCTTC.

The chain links TRBV6-1 to TRBJ2-7; D possibly corresponds to TRBD1 (5 bases). Germline lookup yields CDR1 MNHNS and CDR2 SASEGT. The CDR3 loop spans 15 amino acids. V was cut by 6 bases and J by 0 bases, with 15 bases left in between. CDR3 nucleotide sequence: TGTGCCAGCAGAACCAGCAGGGATACCTCCTACGAGCAGTACTTC. Amino acid sequence: CASRTSRDTSYEQYF.

This clone was seen only once. This chain joins TRBV5-6 and TRBJ1-5; 8 nucleotides align to TRBD1. This CDR3 has 15 residues. Per germline, CDR1 SGHDT and CDR2 YYEEEE. Losses at the gene ends were 2 bases for V and 4 bases for J; bases not matched to a gene: 5. CDR3 residues: CASSLGQGWNQPQHF. CDR3 DNA: TGTGCCAGCAGCTTAGGACAGGGTTGGAATCAGCCCCAGCATTTT. Full variable domain (outside the CDR3, taken from reference TRBV5-6 and TRBJ1-5): DAGVTQSPTHLIKTRGQQVTLRCSPKSGHDTVSWYQQALGQGPQFIFQYYEEEERQRGNFPDRFSGHQFPNYSSELNVNALLLGDSALYLCASSLGQGWNQPQHFGDGTRLSIL.

The chain couples TRBV7-6 to TRBJ2-7; tentative D call: TRBD2 (6 bases). Germline loops: CDR1 SGHVS, CDR2 FNYEAQ. The V end was cut by 5 bases, the J end by 4 bases, with 12 bases between. The CDR3 spans 13 residues. The CDR3 spells CASSPGEGYEQYF. CDR3 sequence (DNA): TGTGCCAGCAGCCCGGGAGAAGGGTACGAGCAGTACTTC.

The chain combines TRBV11-2 with TRBJ2-5; D ambiguous. The CDR3 sequence is 17 residues long. The V and J ends lost 1 base and 3 bases respectively, with 18 bases between them. Germline V gives CDR1 SGHAT, CDR2 FQNNGV. CDR3 region: CASSLGSDLVGKETQYF. CDR3 DNA sequence: TGTGCCAGCAGCTTAGGGTCAGATCTAGTGGGGAAAGAGACCCAGTACTTC.

This rearrangement joins TRBV11-2 to TRBJ2-3; 11 nucleotides match TRBD1. CDR1 and CDR2 (germline): SGHAT, FQNNGV. J was trimmed by 0 bases and V by 2 bases; bases with no gene match: 10. The CDR3 runs 19 residues. CDR3 in DNA: TGTGCCAGCAGCTTATTCATAAGGGGGACAGGGGGAAGCACAGATACGCAGTATTTT. Translated, it gives CASSLFIRGTGGSTDTQYF.

The gene calls are TRBV10-3 and TRBJ2-7; D gene uncertain. Deletions cut 2 bases from V and 4 bases from J, with 18 bases between. This CDR3 has 16 residues. The germline V gene has CDR1 ENHRY and CDR2 SYGVKD. CDR3 loop: CAISEALNTVPYEQYF. The CDR3 DNA reads TGTGCCATCAGTGAGGCGCTTAATACCGTCCCTTACGAGCAGTACTTC.

This chain uses TRBV10-2 with TRBJ2-7; D perhaps matches TRBD1 (5 bases). Trimming took off 6 bases at V and 2 bases at J, with 14 bases between the two ends. The CDR3 has 14 amino acids. Germline-derived CDR1 and CDR2 are WSHSY and SAAADI. The CDR3 nucleotides read TGCGCCAGCAGCCAGGGCAAGCCCCCCTACGAGCAGTACTTC. Amino acids: CASSQGKPPYEQYF.

The CDR3 protein is CASSRGTDGNEQFF. The DNA of the CDR3 is TGCGCCAGCAGCCGCGGGACAGATGGGAATGAGCAGTTCTTC. V is TRBV4-1 and J is TRBJ2-1; TRBD1 is a possible D gene (7 bases). The CDR3 consists of 14 residues. V lost 4 bases, J lost 7 bases, and 14 bases lay in between. Germline V gene sequence: CDR1 MGHRA, CDR2 YSYEKL.

CDR3 DNA sequence: TGTGCCAGCAATTCCGAGGACAGATTCTCCTACAATGAGCAGTTCTTC. Protein sequence: CASNSEDRFSYNEQFF. J is TRBJ2-1 and V is TRBV28, with D possibly matching TRBD1 (6 bases). CDR3 size: 16 residues. Trimming took 7 bases from V and 0 from J, leaving 16 bases between them. CDR1 and CDR2 (germline): MDHEN, SYDVKM.

The chain carries TRBV10-3 and TRBJ2-3; D is unclear. CDR3 size: 15 residues. Between the trimmed V and J ends, which lost 0 bases and 5 bases, there was a span of 12 bases. Germline V gives CDR1 ENHRY, CDR2 SYGVKD. The CDR3 bases are TGTGCCATCAGTGAGTCTGGCCGGACCGGAGATACGCAGTATTTT. Its protein product is CAISESGRTGDTQYF.

The V call is TRBV5-5, the J call TRBJ2-2; no reliable D call. This CDR3 has 15 amino acids. V was clipped by 4 bases and J by 1 base, with 11 bases between them. CDR1 is SGHKS, CDR2 YYEKEE, per germline (reference sequence). The CDR3 here is CASSPQRRNTGELFF. CDR3 sequence (DNA): TGTGCCAGCAGCCCCCAAAGGAGGAACACCGGGGAGCTGTTTTTT.

The chain couples TRBV7-2 to TRBJ2-7; D might be TRBD1 (6 bases). This CDR3 has 16 residues. Per germline, CDR1 SGHTA and CDR2 FQGNSA. The V gene lost 4 bases and the J gene lost 5 bases, with 21 bases spanning the gap. The CDR3 DNA reads TGTGCCAGCAGCTCTCGACGCGAGCAAAACAGGGACGAGCAGTACTTC. It yields the protein CASSSRREQNRDEQYF.

V usage is TRBV27 and J usage is TRBJ2-7; D is possibly TRBD1 (6 bases). The length of the CDR3 is 18 residues. CDR1 and CDR2 from the germline V gene are MNHEY and SMNVEV (reference sequence). V dropped 1 base and J dropped 0 bases, with 19 bases sitting between them. The CDR3 loop reads CASSLYPPEQGLSYEQYF. In nucleotides, the CDR3 is TGTGCCAGCAGTTTATATCCCCCGGAACAGGGCCTCTCCTACGAGCAGTACTTC.

The gene calls are TRBV29-1 and TRBJ2-7; 8 positions agree with TRBD2. The ends lost 5 bases at V and 6 bases at J; junction bases unmatched: 6. The CDR3 sequence is 12 residues long. The germline gives CDR1 SQVTM, CDR2 ANQGSEA. CDR3 sequence reads: CSVIAGGSEQYF. The DNA for the CDR3 is TGCAGCGTTATCGCGGGAGGCAGCGAGCAGTACTTC.

The chain is built from TRBV10-1 and TRBJ2-1; 12 nucleotides agree with TRBD2. V was pared by 1 base and J by 10 bases, with 5 bases of the junction left unmatched. The CDR3 extends over 15 amino acids. Looked up from germline, CDR1 is WNHNN and CDR2 is SYGVQD (reference sequence). The CDR3 here is CASSEFKGLAGEQFF. The CDR3, as DNA: TGCGCCAGCAGTGAGTTTAAAGGACTAGCGGGGGAGCAGTTCTTC.

The genes are TRBV6-1 and TRBJ2-7; the match to TRBD1 covers 7 bases. The V segment lost 6 bases and the J segment 0 bases; nucleotides outside the gene matches: 5. Germline lookup yields CDR1 MNHNS and CDR2 SASEGT. This CDR3 is built from 14 residues. The chain's CDR3 is CASSGQDSSYEQYF. The CDR3 coding sequence is TGTGCCAGCAGCGGACAGGATAGCTCCTACGAGCAGTACTTC.

The chain employs TRBV7-9 and TRBJ1-4, with D unresolved. The germline gives CDR1 SEHNR, CDR2 FQNEAQ (reference sequence). V was clipped by 4 bases and J by 6 bases, with 15 bases between them. The CDR3 consists of 15 residues. The CDR3 DNA is TGTGCCAGCAGCTCCTCGGCGGCGGTGGATGAAAAACTGTTTTTT. It specifies CASSSSAAVDEKLFF.

This rearrangement joins TRBV14 to TRBJ1-5; D ambiguous. Germline loops: CDR1 SGHDN, CDR2 FVKESK. V shed 2 bases and J shed 2 bases, with 4 bases lying between them. The CDR3 is made up of 13 amino acids. CDR3 protein: CASSQRGNQPQHF. The CDR3 region has the DNA TGTGCCAGCAGCCAACGGGGCAATCAGCCCCAGCATTTT.

CDR3: CASSTPTSGANEQFF. Written as DNA, the CDR3 is TGTGCCAGCAGTACCCCGACTAGCGGAGCTAATGAGCAGTTCTTC. V usage is TRBV2 and J usage is TRBJ2-1; 9 bases match TRBD2. This CDR3 is 15 amino acids long. The germline V gene has CDR1 SNHLY and CDR2 FYNNEI. V lost 5 bases and J lost 7; bases outside the gene matches: 9.

With respect to this clone: This specimen includes other DNA sequences encoding the same CDR3. The V gene is TRBV7-9, the J gene TRBJ2-1; a weak D match, TRBD2 (5 bases). Germline CDR1 and CDR2: SEHNR and FQNEAQ (reference sequence). V was shortened by 5 bases and J by 0 bases, with 11 bases between the two germline ends. The CDR3 runs 15 residues. This chain's CDR3 is CASSPGLRSYNEQFF. CDR3 nucleotides: TGTGCCAGCAGCCCTGGACTCCGCTCCTACAATGAGCAGTTCTTC.

In nucleotides, the CDR3 is TGTGCCAGCAGGGGGGCCCCGGCGTCCTACGAGCAGTACTTC. Its protein is CASRGAPASYEQYF. This chain connects TRBV6-1 to TRBJ2-7; D perhaps matches TRBD1 (6 bases). The CDR3 is made up of 14 amino acids. Germline lookup yields CDR1 MNHNS and CDR2 SASEGT. V dropped 6 bases and J dropped 1 base, with 13 bases sitting between them.

This chain's CDR3 is CASSLGTGVPLEQYF. The CDR3 DNA reads TGCGCCAGCAGCCTTGGGACAGGGGTGCCTCTCGAGCAGTACTTC. The chain is built from TRBV5-1 and TRBJ2-7, with 10 bases fitting TRBD1. The CDR3 runs to 15 residues. Germline CDR1 and CDR2: SGHRS and YFSETQ. J gave up 6 bases and V 4 bases, and 10 bases lay outside the gene matches.

The gene calls are TRBV7-8 and TRBJ2-7; D not certain. Trimming took 5 bases from V and 3 from J, leaving 14 bases between them. The CDR3 spans 14 residues. Germline V gene sequence: CDR1 SGHVS, CDR2 FQNEAQ. CDR3 residues: CASSTLRFSYEQYF. The DNA for the CDR3 is TGTGCCAGCAGCACCCTCCGTTTCAGCTACGAGCAGTACTTC.

This clone appeared once. The chain uses TRBV29-1 and TRBJ2-2; the match to TRBD2 covers 11 bases. This CDR3 spans 16 amino acids. The V gene's germline CDR1 is SQVTM and CDR2 ANQGSEA. J was trimmed by 5 bases and V by 5 bases; bases with no gene match: 10. CDR3 sequence (DNA): TGCAGCGTTACTGGGACTAGCGGAACGACAACCGGGGAGCTGTTTTTT. This translates into CSVTGTSGTTTGELFF.

The chain employs TRBV27 and TRBJ2-7, with 13 bases aligning to TRBD2. The CDR3 is made up of 16 amino acids. Germline V lookup: CDR1 MNHEY, CDR2 SMNVEV (reference sequence). The junction had 5 bases not matched to a gene; V was cut back by 4 bases and J by 2 bases. CDR3 in amino acids: CASSSWTSGGTYEQYF. CDR3 in DNA: TGTGCCAGCAGTTCCTGGACTAGCGGGGGAACCTACGAGCAGTACTTC.

This rearrangement joins TRBV7-6 to TRBJ2-1; TRBD2 agrees at 8 bases. Germline V gene lookup returns CDR1 SGHVS and CDR2 FNYEAQ. The V and J ends lost 10 bases and 10 bases, in that order; junction bases with no gene match: 6. This CDR3 contains 11 residues. In DNA form, the CDR3 reads TGTGCCATATCTAGCGGGTACGAGCAGTTCTTC. Its translation is CAISSGYEQFF.